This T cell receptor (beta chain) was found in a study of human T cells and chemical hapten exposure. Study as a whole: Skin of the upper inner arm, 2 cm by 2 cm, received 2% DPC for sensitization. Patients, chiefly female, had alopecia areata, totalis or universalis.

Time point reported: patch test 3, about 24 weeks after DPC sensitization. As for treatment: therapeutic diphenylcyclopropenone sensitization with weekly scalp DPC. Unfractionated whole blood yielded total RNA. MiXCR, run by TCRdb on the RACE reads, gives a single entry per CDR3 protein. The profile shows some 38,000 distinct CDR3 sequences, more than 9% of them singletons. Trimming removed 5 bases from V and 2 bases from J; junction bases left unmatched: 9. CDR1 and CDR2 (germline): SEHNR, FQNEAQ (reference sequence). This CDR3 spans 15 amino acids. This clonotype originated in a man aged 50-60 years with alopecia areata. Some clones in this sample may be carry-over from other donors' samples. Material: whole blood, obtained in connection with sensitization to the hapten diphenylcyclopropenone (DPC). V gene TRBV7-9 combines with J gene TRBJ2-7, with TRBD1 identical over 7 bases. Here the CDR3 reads CASSTDRAVPYEQYF. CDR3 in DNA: TGTGCCAGCAGCACAGACAGGGCGGTTCCCTACGAGCAGTACTTC.